The 22 T cell receptor beta chains given below trace back to one sample, sequenced in a study of cytomegalovirus exposure and HLA in healthy donors. Amplification used 60 Vbeta primers and 13 Jbeta primers. Sequencing used immunoSEQ multiplex PCR; TCRdb keeps in-frame clones, though not all of them. The sample yields hundreds of thousands of clones, more than 65% seen once. The sample was PBMCs. The receptors here all came from a man younger than 35 in good health and CMV-seronegative.

This rearrangement joins TRBV7-9 to TRBJ2-7, with 16 bases identical to TRBD2. Per the germline V gene, CDR1 is SEHNR and CDR2 is FQNEAQ (reference sequence). The CDR3 runs 17 residues. V trimming: 5 bases; J trimming: 0 bases; junction bases outside the gene matches: 4. The CDR3 sequence: CASSPGLAGGPSYEQYF. CDR3 bases: TGTGCCAGCAGCCCGGGACTAGCGGGAGGGCCCTCCTACGAGCAGTACTTC.

The chain carries TRBV30 and TRBJ1-4; D is possibly TRBD1 (5 bases). The V and J ends lost 2 bases and 8 bases respectively, with 12 bases between them. There are 13 residues in the CDR3. From germline, CDR1 is GTSNPN and CDR2 SVGIG (reference sequence). CDR3 protein: CAWSWGKGEKLFF. CDR3 DNA: TGTGCCTGGAGTTGGGGAAAGGGGGAAAAACTGTTTTTT.

This rearrangement joins TRBV7-6 to TRBJ2-2; tentative D call: TRBD2 (5 bases). The CDR3 spans 14 residues. The ends were cut back, 3 bases at V and 7 bases at J, with 12 bases in the middle. From germline, CDR1 is SGHVS and CDR2 FNYEAQ. The CDR3 region has the DNA TGTGCCAGCAGCTTCAACCCTGGGAGCGGGGAGCTGTTTTTT. Its translation is CASSFNPGSGELFF.

Worth noting for this clone: Within the sample, other DNA sequences also encode this same CDR3. The chain joins TRBV2 to TRBJ2-5, with D possibly being TRBD2 (5 bases). Trimming stripped 2 bases from V and 4 bases from J, with 5 bases between. The germline V gene encodes CDR1 SNHLY and CDR2 FYNNEI. CDR3 length: 12 amino acids. This CDR3 reads CASSESGETQYF. The CDR3 nucleotides are TGTGCCAGCAGTGAAAGCGGAGAGACCCAGTACTTC.

The rearrangement joins TRBV6-5 to TRBJ1-4; 10 bases fit TRBD1. Germline V gene data show CDR1 as MNHEY and CDR2 as SVGAGI. V shed 6 bases and J 8 bases; nucleotides not matched to a gene: 3. The CDR3 runs to 13 residues. CDR3 coding DNA: TGTGCCAGCAGCCCGGGACAGGGGGAAAAACTGTTTTTT. As protein: CASSPGQGEKLFF.

V is TRBV6-4 and J is TRBJ1-2; 7 bases align to TRBD1. The CDR3 loop spans 16 amino acids. Germline CDR1 MRHNA, CDR2 SNTAGT. J lost 2 bases, V lost 3 bases, and 9 bases had no gene match. The CDR3 here is CASSEVAGTANYGYTF. The DNA of the CDR3 is TGTGCCAGCAGTGAAGTAGCCGGGACAGCGAACTATGGCTACACCTTC.

V gene TRBV10-2 combines with J gene TRBJ1-1; 7 nucleotides match TRBD1. V trimming: 7 bases; J trimming: 2 bases; junction bases outside the gene matches: 4. Germline assignment: CDR1 WSHSY and CDR2 SAAADI. This CDR3 has 13 residues. CDR3 loop: CASTRTGNTEAFF. The CDR3, as DNA: TGCGCCAGCACCCGGACAGGTAACACTGAAGCTTTCTTT.

In the case of this clone: One junction end disagrees with the germline gene, perhaps due to a read error. The rearrangement joins TRBV11-2 to TRBJ2-1; D gene ambiguous. The CDR3 loop spans 11 amino acids. CDR1 and CDR2 from the germline V gene are SGHAT and FQNNGV. Here the CDR3 reads CASSPYNEQFF. As DNA, the CDR3 is TGTGCCAGCAGCCCCTATAATGAGCAGTTCTTC.

On this clone itself: Additional DNA sequences in this sample encode the identical CDR3. This sequence joins TRBV2 and TRBJ2-2, with TRBD2 matching over 13 bases. The length of the CDR3 is 14 residues. Trimming at V came to 6 bases and at J to 6 bases, leaving 1 base not matched to a gene. Germline CDR1 SNHLY, CDR2 FYNNEI. For the CDR3, the DNA is TGTGCCAGCAGCGGACTAGCGGGGGCCGGGGAGCTGTTTTTT. This gives the protein CASSGLAGAGELFF.

This clone occurred once. The genes are TRBV2 and TRBJ2-1; a weak D match, TRBD2 (5 bases). Deletions cut 7 bases from V and 4 bases from J, with 14 bases between. The CDR3 sequence is 14 residues long. From germline, CDR1 is SNHLY and CDR2 FYNNEI. The DNA for the CDR3 is TGTGCCAGCATCCCGGACGGGGTATACAATGAGCAGTTCTTC. Translated: CASIPDGVYNEQFF.

Note on this clone: The junction and the germline gene differ at one end; a read error may be behind it. The rearrangement links TRBV7-9 to TRBJ2-2, with D hard to call. This CDR3 has 17 residues. Germline CDR1 reads SEHNR; CDR2 reads FQNEAQ (reference sequence). CDR3 DNA: TGTTCCAGCAGCCCCTCCGGGTTGCCCGCGAACACCGGGGAGCTGTTTTTT. Translating it yields CSSSPSGLPANTGELFF.

This clone was detected a few times. At one end, the junction sequence differs from germline, possibly due to a read error. The chain links TRBV7-9 to TRBJ1-2; D may be TRBD1 (6 bases). Germline V gives CDR1 SEHNR, CDR2 FQNEAQ (reference sequence). CDR3 length equals 16 residues. The CDR3 here is CSSSLFPGVYTYGYTF. The CDR3 DNA sequence: TGTTCCAGCAGCTTATTCCCAGGGGTTTACACCTATGGCTACACCTTC.

The V gene is TRBV7-9, the J gene TRBJ1-1, with a tentative D call TRBD1 (5 bases). Trimming cost V 5 bases and J 5 bases, with 9 bases left between them. CDR1 is SEHNR, CDR2 FQNEAQ, per germline (reference sequence). This CDR3 spans 12 amino acids. In nucleotides, the CDR3 is TGTGCCAGCAGCCGCCAGGGTACTGAAGCTTTCTTT. It translates to CASSRQGTEAFF.

The chain is built from TRBV6-1 and TRBJ1-2; no definite D call. The CDR3 consists of 13 residues. Trimming removed 8 bases at V and 4 bases at J, with 14 bases between. CDR1 MNHNS and CDR2 SASEGT come from the germline V gene. The CDR3 sequence: CASLLRSAYGYTF. DNA of the CDR3: TGTGCCAGCCTCCTCCGGTCCGCCTATGGCTACACCTTC.

The J gene is TRBJ2-5, the V gene TRBV28, with D possibly being TRBD1 (6 bases). V was cut by 6 bases and J by 4 bases, with 24 bases left in between. This CDR3 comprises 17 residues. Germline V gene sequence: CDR1 MDHEN, CDR2 SYDVKM. CDR3 DNA sequence: TGTGCCAGCAGCGGACAGTACAGGCTCGGAGTGCTAGAGACCCAGTACTTC. This translates into CASSGQYRLGVLETQYF.

The chain employs TRBV30 and TRBJ2-7, with 11 nucleotides matching TRBD2. V trimming: 3 bases; J trimming: 6 bases; junction bases outside the gene matches: 7. Germline CDR1 GTSNPN, CDR2 SVGIG (reference sequence). CDR3 length: 14 amino acids. The CDR3 region has the DNA TGTGCCTGGAGAACGACTAGCGGGACTCCCGAGCAGTACTTC. The encoded protein is CAWRTTSGTPEQYF.

V gene TRBV19 combines with J gene TRBJ2-7, with a tentative D call TRBD1 (6 bases). V was cut by 4 bases and J by 3 bases, with 10 bases left in between. Germline V lookup: CDR1 LNHDA, CDR2 SQIVND (reference sequence). This CDR3 comprises 13 residues. The CDR3 nucleotides read TGTGCCAGTAGTAAGGACAGCTACTACGAGCAGTACTTC. This translates into CASSKDSYYEQYF.

With respect to this clone: One end of the junction is discordant with germline, which a read error may explain. The V gene is TRBV7-7, the J gene TRBJ2-1; possible D gene TRBD2, 5 bases. The CDR3 has 15 residues. Germline V gene data show CDR1 as SSHAT and CDR2 as FNYEAQ (reference sequence). The CDR3 DNA follows: TGTGCTAGCAGCTTAGAACGGGGCTCCTACAATGAGCAGTTCTTC. Encoded protein: CASSLERGSYNEQFF. The whole variable domain, remainder taken from reference TRBV7-7 and TRBJ2-1, is GAGVSQSPRYKVTKRGQDVTLRCDPISSHATLYWYQQALGQGPEFLTYFNYEAQPDKSGLPSDRFSAERPEGSISTLTIQRTEQRDSAMYRCASSLERGSYNEQFFGPGTRLTVL.

This rearrangement joins TRBV4-1 to TRBJ2-1; a possible D gene is TRBD2 (6 bases). The CDR3 covers 14 residues. With 6 bases removed from V and 3 bases from J, the gap between germline ends came to 12 bases. The germline V gene has CDR1 MGHRA and CDR2 YSYEKL. The chain's CDR3 is CASSREPHYNEQFF. CDR3 in DNA: TGCGCCAGCAGTCGGGAGCCCCACTACAATGAGCAGTTCTTC.

This sequence joins TRBV6-7 and TRBJ2-4; 8 positions agree with TRBD1. TRBV6-7 is given ORF status, its function remaining uncertain. J lost 0 bases, V lost 4 bases, and 14 bases had no gene match. The CDR3 covers 19 residues. CDR3 in DNA: TGTGCCAGCAGTTCCCCTCAGGGGGCGAGACTATTAGCCAAAAACATTCAGTACTTC. It specifies CASSSPQGARLLAKNIQYF.

The chain has TRBV4-1 and TRBJ1-4; D gene uncertain. Germline CDR1 MGHRA, CDR2 YSYEKL. The CDR3 length is 16 residues. Trimming left V 4 bases short and J 0 bases short, with 12 bases between. The CDR3 is CASSRGLTATNEKLFF. CDR3 sequence (DNA): TGCGCCAGCAGCCGTGGACTCACCGCAACTAATGAAAAACTGTTTTTT.

The CDR3 sequence is CASSTGTSADTQYF. In DNA, the CDR3 is TGTGCCAGCAGCACCGGGACTAGCGCAGATACGCAGTATTTT. This chain joins TRBV11-3 and TRBJ2-3, with 10 bases matching TRBD2. J lost 4 bases, V lost 5 bases, and 3 bases had no gene match. Germline-derived CDR1 and CDR2 are SGHNT and YENEEA. The CDR3 is 14 residues long.